Listed below are T cell receptor beta chains from one sample, sequenced in a study of blood T cells in healthy people across ages. In TCRdb, the 5' RACE reads were re-called with MiXCR into one record per CDR3 protein. The table shows about 1.6 million distinct CDR3 sequences, with roughly 32% occurring only once. Sequenced material: blood. These receptors all come from a woman in her 30s in good health. Both conserved end residues are part of each CDR3. The D gene is left open where the match is weak.

>NA|14|TRBV15|TRBJ2-1
CATSREGKGLRQFF
>TRBD2|15|TRBV7-3|TRBJ2-1
CASSPVAGLRNEQFF
>NA|16|TRBV27|TRBJ2-3
CASSLSSGLFTDTQYF
>TRBD2|14|TRBV7-2|TRBJ2-1
CAGEIGGSMNEQFF
>TRBD2|16|TRBV11-2|TRBJ2-7
CASSLVGVAGAHEQYF
>NA|15|TRBV25-1|TRBJ2-3
CASSRGLTGTDTQYF
>NA|12|TRBV20-1|TRBJ2-7
CSASLKKYEQYF
>NA|16|TRBV20-1|TRBJ1-1
CSARDLQERVDTEAFF
>NA|10|TRBV2|TRBJ2-7
CASVEIEQYF
>NA|17|TRBV4-1|TRBJ2-4
CASSLFGKQVKENIQYF
>NA|17|TRBV3-1|TRBJ2-3
CASSQATGGTGGDTQYF
>NA|14|TRBV27|TRBJ1-2
CASSSVGGAGGYTF
>NA|14|TRBV15|TRBJ2-7
CATSRDRVDNEQYF
>NA|17|TRBV5-1|TRBJ1-4
CASSLGRAGATNEKLFF
>NA|19|TRBV15|TRBJ2-4
CATSRDWARRGFAKNIQYF
>NA|13|TRBV5-1|TRBJ2-5
CVSSLFNKETQYF
>NA|13|TRBV3-1|TRBJ2-7
CASSYREAYELYF
>TRBD1|16|TRBV9|TRBJ2-3
CAGSVRGDRAADTQYF
>NA|11|TRBV28|TRBJ2-7
CASNNFYEQYF
>NA|15|TRBV20-1|TRBJ1-1
CSAREWVQGITEAFF
>NA|16|TRBV4-1|TRBJ2-1
CASSQGAILSYNEQFF
>NA|15|TRBV6-1|TRBJ2-6
CASSDFRTGANVLTF
>TRBD1|16|TRBV4-2|TRBJ2-1
CASSQEGGIAYNEQFF
>TRBD2|17|TRBV12-5|TRBJ2-3
CASGEGTSGLSTDTQYF
>NA|13|TRBV20-1|TRBJ2-3
CSAIPPTHDTQYF
>NA|15|TRBV28|TRBJ2-6
CATLQQRSGTNVLTF
>NA|15|TRBV6-1|TRBJ2-7
CASSEGLGQTYEQYF
>NA|14|TRBV5-1|TRBJ2-6
CASTGGSGTNVLTF
>TRBD1|15|TRBV7-3|TRBJ2-7
CASSRQTGHLNEQYF
>TRBD1|13|TRBV27|TRBJ1-2
CASSFDRARGYTF
>NA|13|TRBV9|TRBJ1-2
CASSPQTAGGYTF
>NA|17|TRBV20-1|TRBJ1-4
CSARTRTGPSLDGKLFF
>NA|17|TRBV6-1|TRBJ1-6
CASSERGRERYNSPLHF
>NA|12|TRBV5-6|TRBJ1-1
CASSRSNTEAFF
>NA|13|TRBV4-1|TRBJ1-5
CASSQDQVQPQHF
>NA|18|TRBV21-1|TRBJ2-6
CASSGEGGSPSGANVLTF
>NA|15|TRBV7-8|TRBJ1-1
CASTSAGGPNTEAFF
>NA|13|TRBV3-1|TRBJ2-1
CASSQQGYDEQFF
>NA|12|TRBV20-1|TRBJ1-2
CSAAQGYYGYTF
>NA|15|TRBV9|TRBJ2-1
CASSPRSNRGDEQFF
>NA|15|TRBV7-2|TRBJ1-2
CASSLGYGDDYGYTF
>TRBD1|16|TRBV5-1|TRBJ1-2
CASSLSPTGANYGYTF
>TRBD2|17|TRBV27|TRBJ2-3
CASRGLAGTASTDTQYF
>TRBD1|13|TRBV7-9|TRBJ1-6
CASSSRTGWVLHF
>NA|15|TRBV6-6|TRBJ1-5
CASSSHGREDQPQHF
>NA|13|TRBV30|TRBJ1-2
CAWSGQKIYGYTF
>TRBD1|16|TRBV29-1|TRBJ1-5
CSVQDRGLRGNQPQHF
>NA|11|TRBV12-3/TRBV12-4|TRBJ1-2
CASSTGHGYTF
>TRBD1|15|TRBV6-1|TRBJ2-3
CASSAGQGGADTQYF
>NA|14|TRBV25-1|TRBJ1-4
CASSERVGNEKLFF
>TRBD1|15|TRBV6-5|TRBJ2-7
CASKKRPQGQDEQYF
>NA|15|TRBV20-1|TRBJ2-5
CSAPLPGLSEETQYF
>NA|13|TRBV12-3/TRBV12-4|TRBJ2-1
CASSFLFGGGKFF
>NA|13|TRBV7-2|TRBJ1-5
CASSSGPNQPQHF